The 9 T cell receptor beta chains listed next were all sequenced from one sample in a study of identical twins. Each CDR3 protein gets one entry after TCRdb re-called the 5' RACE reads with MiXCR. The sample carries about 200,000 distinct CDR3 sequences, 7.5% recorded once. These records were also assigned to another study, of yellow fever vaccine responses in identical twins.

Sequencing used memory (CD45RO+) T cells sorted from blood. Receptors were obtained from a woman between 18 and 29 years old in good health.

This clonotype was recorded a few times. The chain links TRBV20-1 to TRBJ1-6; a weak D match, TRBD1 (5 bases). The CDR3 has 14 amino acids. Germline CDR1 DFQATT, CDR2 SNEGSKA (reference sequence). Between the trimmed V and J ends, which lost 5 bases and 7 bases, there was a span of 15 bases. The CDR3 loop reads CSARAGTDNSPLHF. For the CDR3, the DNA is TGCAGTGCTCGCGCCGGGACGGACAATTCACCCCTCCACTTT.

This clonotype occurred a few times. V usage is TRBV2 and J usage is TRBJ2-1; D remains unclear. Germline V gene lookup returns CDR1 SNHLY and CDR2 FYNNEI. The length of the CDR3 is 12 residues. V was pared by 4 bases and J by 3 bases, with 4 bases between. The CDR3 DNA reads TGTGCCAGCAGTGTGGTCTACAATGAGCAGTTCTTC. It codes for CASSVVYNEQFF.

This clonotype was counted a few times. The genes are TRBV7-9 and TRBJ2-7; D perhaps matches TRBD2 (7 bases). V gave up 1 base and J gave up 2 bases, with 12 bases separating them. This CDR3 is 15 amino acids long. Germline V gene lookup returns CDR1 SEHNR and CDR2 FQNEAQ (reference sequence). CDR3 loop: CASSLGAGATYEQYF. In DNA form, the CDR3 reads TGTGCCAGCAGCTTAGGGGCGGGGGCAACCTACGAGCAGTACTTC. Filled out from reference TRBV7-9 and TRBJ2-7, the complete variable domain reads DTGVSQNPRHKITKRGQNVTFRCDPISEHNRLYWYRQTLGQGPEFLTYFQNEAQLEKSRLLSDRFSAERPKGSFSTLEIQRTEQGDSAMYLCASSLGAGATYEQYFGPGTRLTVT.

This clonotype was picked up many times. The rearrangement joins TRBV25-1 to TRBJ2-5, with 10 positions matching TRBD1. Losses at the gene ends were 4 bases for V and 3 bases for J; bases not matched to a gene: 5. Germline assignment: CDR1 MGHDK and CDR2 SYGVNS. The CDR3 loop spans 15 amino acids. This CDR3 is CASSARTGGKETQYF. CDR3 DNA sequence: TGTGCCAGCAGTGCCAGGACAGGGGGAAAAGAGACCCAGTACTTC.

This sequence joins TRBV11-2 and TRBJ2-3; perhaps TRBD1 as D (6 bases). The CDR3 sequence is 15 residues long. The V gene's germline CDR1 is SGHAT and CDR2 FQNNGV. V lost 3 bases and J lost 2, with 12 bases in between. CDR3 in amino acids: CASSLDSADTDTQYF. The CDR3 bases are TGTGCCAGCAGCTTGGACAGTGCGGACACAGATACGCAGTATTTT.

The J gene is TRBJ2-3, the V gene TRBV9; unclear D gene. Between the trimmed V and J ends, which lost 2 bases and 0 bases, there was a span of 10 bases. Germline V gene sequence: CDR1 SGDLS, CDR2 YYNGEE. CDR3 length: 15 residues. The CDR3 nucleotides read TGTGCCAGCAGCGTCGGATTGTTAAGCACAGATACGCAGTATTTT. Translating gives CASSVGLLSTDTQYF. Variable domain in full (rest from reference TRBV9 and TRBJ2-3): DSGVTQTPKHLITATGQRVTLRCSPRSGDLSVYWYQQSLDQGLQFLIQYYNGEERAKGNILERFSAQQFPDLHSELNLSSLELGDSALYFCASSVGLLSTDTQYFGPGTRLTVL.

This clonotype was seen ten or more times. The chain has TRBV12-3 or TRBV12-4 and TRBJ2-7; 11 bases agree with TRBD2. After removal of 3 bases from V and 2 bases from J, the junction contained 3 bases not matched to a gene. CDR3 size: 15 residues. This chain's CDR3 is CASSLTSGIAYEQYF. The CDR3 coding sequence is TGTGCCAGCAGTTTGACTAGCGGGATCGCCTACGAGCAGTACTTC.

This clonotype was found a few times. The genes are TRBV11-2 and TRBJ1-1; 7 bases are shared with TRBD1. With 6 bases clipped from V and 12 bases from J, the junction kept 7 bases outside the gene matches. The CDR3 consists of 11 residues. The germline V gene encodes CDR1 SGHAT and CDR2 FQNNGV. In nucleotides, the CDR3 is TGTGCCAGCAGGTCTACAGGGGAAACTTTCTTT. Residues: CASRSTGETFF.

The sample holds many counts of this clonotype. The chain links TRBV6-5 to TRBJ2-5; 10 nucleotides align to TRBD2. The CDR3 is 16 residues long. V gave up 4 bases and J gave up 4 bases; unmatched junction bases: 9. Germline CDR1 MNHEY, CDR2 SVGAGI. The CDR3 spells CASSSGTSVGGETQYF. CDR3 coding DNA: TGTGCCAGCAGTTCCGGGACTAGCGTCGGGGGAGAGACCCAGTACTTC.